Following are 32 T cell receptor beta chains from one sample sequenced in a study of blood T cell repertoires in COVID-19. The protocol was immunoSEQ multiplex PCR, while the TCRdb copy is restricted to in-frame clones and leaves out a portion. The table records about 220,000 clones, about 79% of them present only once. Sequencing was performed on PBMCs or T cells enriched from blood (not recorded which). The receptors here all came from a woman aged 60 to 75 who had recovered from COVID-19.

The chain couples TRBV3-1 (or the pseudogene TRBV3-2) to TRBJ1-5, with no clear D. V was cut by 5 bases and J by 4 bases, with 9 bases left in between. CDR3 length equals 13 residues. The germline gives CDR1 LGHDT, CDR2 YNNKEL (reference sequence). As DNA, the CDR3 is TGTGCCAGCAGCGACAATAAAAATCAGCCCCAGCATTTT. It specifies CASSDNKNQPQHF.

This clone was detected only a few times. This sequence joins TRBV5-4 and TRBJ2-1; D is unresolved. Germline values: CDR1 SGHNT, CDR2 YYREEE (reference sequence). The V and J ends lost 1 base and 0 bases respectively, with 8 bases between them. CDR3 length equals 15 residues. Written as DNA, the CDR3 is TGTGCCAGCAGCTTGTTCTTTAGCTCCTACAATGAGCAGTTCTTC. It specifies CASSLFFSSYNEQFF.

This chain connects TRBV19 to TRBJ2-7; D may be TRBD2 (6 bases). The germline V and J ends were trimmed by 3 bases and 2 bases, with 11 bases remaining between them. The length of the CDR3 is 14 residues. Germline V lookup: CDR1 LNHDA, CDR2 SQIVND (reference sequence). In DNA, the CDR3 is TGTGCCAGTAGTATTCGGGGACTTACCTACGAGCAGTACTTC. Encoded protein: CASSIRGLTYEQYF.

This chain links TRBV7-8 with TRBJ2-5; 7 bases map to TRBD1. V dropped 5 bases and J dropped 2; count of bases not matched to a gene: 11. Germline assignment: CDR1 SGHVS and CDR2 FQNEAQ. This CDR3 has 16 amino acids. CDR3 sequence (DNA): TGTGCCAGCAGCATAAGGGACAGAGGTGTACAAGAGACCCAGTACTTC. This sequence encodes CASSIRDRGVQETQYF.

The V gene is TRBV20-1, the J gene TRBJ2-7; 7 bases line up with TRBD2. The V segment lost 7 bases and the J segment 6 bases; nucleotides outside the gene matches: 6. Germline V CDR1 and CDR2: DFQATT, SNEGSKA (reference sequence). The CDR3 length is 11 residues. The CDR3 is CSVPAGSEQYF. CDR3 DNA: TGCAGTGTGCCAGCGGGAAGCGAGCAGTACTTC.

The chain carries TRBV4-2 and TRBJ1-5; D remains unclear. The CDR3 runs to 20 residues. Germline lookup yields CDR1 LGHNA and CDR2 YNFKEQ. Trimming stripped 7 bases from V and 5 bases from J, with 33 bases between. The CDR3 sequence: CASTHRKDRRRDWRDQPQHF. CDR3 DNA sequence: TGTGCCAGCACCCATAGAAAAGACCGCAGGAGGGATTGGCGGGATCAGCCCCAGCATTTT.

The gene calls are TRBV18 and TRBJ1-5, with D perhaps TRBD1 (6 bases). Germline V lookup: CDR1 KGHSH, CDR2 LQKENI. The CDR3 is 16 amino acids. Trimming cost V 1 base and J 7 bases, with 17 bases left between them. CDR3 DNA: TGTGCCAGCTCACCACGGCCAGGGGAAAAGGGGCAGCCCCAGCATTTT. Protein product: CASSPRPGEKGQPQHF.

The chain uses TRBV7-2 and TRBJ1-5; D is unresolved. The CDR3 contains 13 residues. Germline CDR1 reads SGHTA; CDR2 reads FQGNSA. V lost 1 base and J lost 6, with 7 bases in between. CDR3 residues: CASSLGQVQPQHF. CDR3 nucleotides: TGTGCCAGCAGCTTAGGGCAGGTTCAGCCCCAGCATTTT.

The V call is TRBV7-3, the J call TRBJ1-6; 8 nucleotides agree with TRBD1. The CDR3 totals 14 residues. The germline CDR1 and CDR2 sequences are SGHTA and FQGTGA. V was pared by 4 bases and J by 7 bases, with 3 bases of the junction left unmatched. Here the CDR3 reads CASSSGGGNSPLHF. The CDR3 region has the DNA TGTGCCAGCAGCTCAGGGGGCGGAAATTCACCCCTCCACTTT. Looking up the rest from reference TRBV7-3 and TRBJ1-6 gives the full variable domain: GAGVSQTPSNKVTEKGKYVELRCDPISGHTALYWYRQSLGQGPEFLIYFQGTGAADDSGLPNDRFFAVRPEGSVSTLKIQRTERGDSAVYLCASSSGGGNSPLHFGNGTRLTVT.

V and J are TRBV11-2 and TRBJ2-6; tentative D call: TRBD1 (6 bases). Germline CDR1 and CDR2: SGHAT and FQNNGV. The V end lost 4 bases, the J end lost 4 bases, and 8 bases lay between the germline ends. The CDR3 extends over 14 amino acids. The CDR3 nucleotides read TGTGCCAGCAGCTCAACAGGGGGGGCCAACGTCCTGACTTTC. Translating gives CASSSTGGANVLTF.

V usage is TRBV7-2 and J usage is TRBJ2-1, with D possibly matching TRBD2 (5 bases). The CDR3 runs 15 residues. Deletions cut 0 bases from V and 5 bases from J, with 11 bases between. Germline V gene data show CDR1 as SGHTA and CDR2 as FQGNSA. In DNA, the CDR3 is TGTGCCAGCAGCTTAGCGGGAGTGTTGGACAATGAGCAGTTCTTC. Translation: CASSLAGVLDNEQFF.

The chain has TRBV5-1 and TRBJ2-3; D remains ambiguous. The CDR3 covers 13 residues. Looked up from germline, CDR1 is SGHRS and CDR2 is YFSETQ. The germline V and J ends were trimmed by 5 bases and 2 bases, with 9 bases remaining between them. The CDR3, as DNA: TGCGCCAGCAGTGCGGCCCTCACAGATACGCAGTATTTT. It is translated as CASSAALTDTQYF.

V is TRBV12-3 or TRBV12-4 and J is TRBJ1-2; no firm D call. CDR3 length: 11 residues. V dropped 6 bases and J dropped 4 bases, with 6 bases sitting between them. CDR3 coding DNA: TGTGCCAGCAGCTCAGGCTATGGCTACACCTTC. It specifies CASSSGYGYTF.

On this clone itself: In the same sample, other DNA sequences code for this CDR3. The genes are TRBV5-1 and TRBJ2-3, with 10 bases fitting TRBD2. This CDR3 has 17 residues. Per the germline V gene, CDR1 is SGHRS and CDR2 is YFSETQ. J gave up 0 bases and V 0 bases, and 4 bases lay outside the gene matches. The CDR3 sequence is CASSLGLAGGSTDTQYF. DNA for the CDR3: TGCGCCAGCAGCTTGGGATTAGCGGGAGGAAGCACAGATACGCAGTATTTT.

The genes are TRBV10-3 and TRBJ2-1; 8 nucleotides agree with TRBD2. Germline CDR1 ENHRY, CDR2 SYGVKD. There are 16 residues in the CDR3. Losses at the gene ends were 5 bases for V and 1 base for J; bases not matched to a gene: 7. DNA for the CDR3: TGTGCCATCAGTCGCCAAGCGGGGGCGTCCTACAATGAGCAGTTCTTC. This codes for CAISRQAGASYNEQFF.

The CDR3 nucleotides read TGTGCCAGCAGCGTAGCGAGGTCGGGGGTCGACGGAAACACCATATATTTT. The encoded protein is CASSVARSGVDGNTIYF. The chain links TRBV9 to TRBJ1-3; a weak D match, TRBD1 (5 bases). The germline gives CDR1 SGDLS, CDR2 YYNGEE. The CDR3 consists of 17 residues. The V gene lost 0 bases and the J gene lost 4 bases, with 17 bases spanning the gap.

This clone was counted only a few times. The V call is TRBV30, the J call TRBJ1-1; D gene uncertain. Trimming took 2 bases from V and 4 from J, leaving 14 bases between them. This CDR3 region has 14 residues. Germline V lookup: CDR1 GTSNPN, CDR2 SVGIG (reference sequence). CDR3 sequence: CAWSTGLAGTEAFF. Written as DNA, the CDR3 is TGTGCCTGGAGTACGGGGTTGGCCGGCACTGAAGCTTTCTTT.

The chain joins TRBV5-1 to TRBJ2-1; 13 positions match TRBD2. Germline loops: CDR1 SGHRS, CDR2 YFSETQ. The CDR3 length is 16 residues. J lost 7 bases, V lost 3 bases, and 7 bases had no gene match. CDR3 region: CASSSRTSGSKNEQFF. The CDR3, as DNA: TGCGCCAGCAGCTCTCGGACTAGCGGGAGTAAAAATGAGCAGTTCTTC.

The chain joins TRBV5-1 to TRBJ2-7, with 9 bases lining up with TRBD1. Germline-derived CDR1 and CDR2 are SGHRS and YFSETQ. The CDR3 is 18 amino acids. V trimming: 1 base; J trimming: 2 bases; junction bases outside the gene matches: 13. The CDR3 protein is CASSLQDRGLHNTYEQYF. DNA for the CDR3: TGCGCCAGCAGCTTGCAGGACAGGGGCCTCCACAACACCTACGAGCAGTACTTC.

This rearrangement joins TRBV7-7 to TRBJ2-3, with 8 bases aligning to TRBD2. Germline trimming cut 0 bases from V and 2 bases from J; bases unmatched to any gene: 1. From germline, CDR1 is SSHAT and CDR2 FNYEAQ (reference sequence). The CDR3 runs 15 residues. The CDR3 region is CASSLASGVTDTQYF. The CDR3 nucleotides read TGTGCCAGCAGCTTAGCTAGCGGGGTCACAGATACGCAGTATTTT.

The CDR3 here is CASSPRGQKNTGELFF. The CDR3 DNA reads TGTGCCAGCAGCCCCAGGGGGCAGAAGAACACCGGGGAGCTGTTTTTT. V gene TRBV3-1 (or the pseudogene TRBV3-2) combines with J gene TRBJ2-2, with TRBD1 identical over 8 bases. The CDR3 is 16 amino acids. The ends lost 4 bases at V and 1 base at J; junction bases unmatched: 5. Germline lookup yields CDR1 LGHDT and CDR2 YNNKEL (reference sequence).

Only a few counts were recorded for this clone. The rearrangement links TRBV3-1 (or the pseudogene TRBV3-2) to TRBJ2-7, with unresolved D. V was trimmed by 1 base and J by 0 bases, leaving 10 bases between them. Looked up from germline, CDR1 is LGHDT and CDR2 is YNNKEL (reference sequence). CDR3 length: 15 amino acids. The CDR3 region has the DNA TGTGCCAGCAGCCAAGCCGGTCTGAGCTCCTACGAGCAGTACTTC. Encoded protein: CASSQAGLSSYEQYF.

The genes are TRBV2 and TRBJ1-5; perhaps TRBD1 as D (6 bases). Trimming stripped 5 bases from V and 4 bases from J, with 15 bases between. This CDR3 is 15 amino acids long. Germline CDR1 and CDR2: SNHLY and FYNNEI. CDR3 amino acids: CASSPPDRLNQPQHF. CDR3 DNA: TGTGCCAGCAGTCCTCCAGACAGGTTGAATCAGCCCCAGCATTTT.

This clone was seen a handful of times. J is TRBJ2-1 and V is TRBV6-6; TRBD1 agrees at 7 bases. Germline CDR1 MNHNY, CDR2 SVGAGI (reference sequence). The J segment lost 5 bases and the V segment lost 4 bases, leaving 8 bases of the junction unmatched. This CDR3 is 15 amino acids long. For the CDR3, the DNA is TGTGCCAGCAGTTTACAGGGGACGGCACACAATGAGCAGTTCTTC. It yields the protein CASSLQGTAHNEQFF.

The rearrangement uses TRBV10-3 and TRBJ1-1, with D perhaps matching TRBD1 (6 bases). Trimming shortened V by 3 bases and J by 5 bases, and 16 bases separated the two germline ends. CDR1 and CDR2 from the germline V gene are ENHRY and SYGVKD. The CDR3 consists of 15 residues. In DNA form, the CDR3 reads TGTGCCATCAGTGAAACAGGGCAGCCTGGGACTGAAGCTTTCTTT. Its protein is CAISETGQPGTEAFF.

The J gene is TRBJ2-1, the V gene TRBV4-2, with D maybe TRBD2 (5 bases). The CDR3 consists of 15 residues. CDR1 and CDR2 (germline): LGHNA, YNFKEQ. Trimming cost V 0 bases and J 4 bases, with 10 bases left between them. The CDR3, as DNA: TGTGCCAGCAGCCAAGACCGGGATTATTACAATGAGCAGTTCTTC. This encodes CASSQDRDYYNEQFF.

The rearrangement links TRBV19 to TRBJ2-4; TRBD2 matches at 7 bases. The CDR3 loop spans 17 amino acids. Germline loops: CDR1 LNHDA, CDR2 SQIVND (reference sequence). V gave up 1 base and J gave up 4 bases; unmatched junction bases: 10. CDR3 amino acids: CASSIGSGREGKNIQYF. CDR3 in DNA: TGTGCCAGTAGTATAGGATCAGGCAGGGAGGGTAAAAACATTCAGTACTTC.

The CDR3 loop reads CASSLGGQANEQYF. The CDR3 DNA follows: TGTGCCAGCAGCTTAGGGGGCCAGGCGAACGAGCAGTACTTC. The chain is built from TRBV7-9 and TRBJ2-7; a possible D gene is TRBD1 (5 bases). Trimming took off 1 base at V and 5 bases at J, with 12 bases between the two ends. Germline loops: CDR1 SEHNR, CDR2 FQNEAQ (reference sequence). The CDR3 is 14 residues long.

The V gene is TRBV19, the J gene TRBJ1-4, with unresolved D. Germline V gives CDR1 LNHDA, CDR2 SQIVND (reference sequence). V lost 5 bases, J lost 8 bases, and 12 bases lay in between. The CDR3 has 13 residues. The CDR3 reads CASSFVSGEKLFF. The DNA of the CDR3 is TGTGCCAGTAGTTTCGTTTCGGGAGAAAAACTGTTTTTT.

The V call is TRBV10-3, the J call TRBJ1-4, with 10 bases lining up with TRBD1. Germline CDR1 reads ENHRY; CDR2 reads SYGVKD. This CDR3 is built from 15 residues. Trimming removed 0 bases from V and 6 bases from J; junction bases left unmatched: 1. CDR3 amino acids: CAISESGQGDEKLFF. The CDR3 DNA is TGTGCCATCAGTGAGTCTGGACAGGGGGATGAAAAACTGTTTTTT.

This chain joins TRBV7-2 and TRBJ1-1, with TRBD1 identical over 7 bases. Germline V gene data show CDR1 as SGHTA and CDR2 as FQGNSA. V was pared by 5 bases and J by 0 bases, with 9 bases of the junction left unmatched. CDR3 length: 16 amino acids. The CDR3 sequence is CASSPLETGMNTEAFF. The CDR3 DNA sequence: TGTGCCAGCAGCCCGCTCGAGACAGGGATGAACACTGAAGCTTTCTTT.

The rearrangement uses TRBV7-9 and TRBJ2-7; 8 bases map to TRBD1. Germline CDR1 is SEHNR and CDR2 is FQNEAQ (reference sequence). This CDR3 region has 17 residues. J lost 2 bases, V lost 3 bases, and 12 bases had no gene match. The CDR3 protein is CASSFLPGQVSTYEQYF. CDR3 DNA sequence: TGTGCCAGCAGCTTCCTGCCGGGACAGGTATCCACCTACGAGCAGTACTTC. The whole variable domain, filled in from reference TRBV7-9 and TRBJ2-7, reads DTGVSQNPRHKITKRGQNVTFRCDPISEHNRLYWYRQTLGQGPEFLTYFQNEAQLEKSRLLSDRFSAERPKGSFSTLEIQRTEQGDSAMYLCASSFLPGQVSTYEQYFGPGTRLTVT.